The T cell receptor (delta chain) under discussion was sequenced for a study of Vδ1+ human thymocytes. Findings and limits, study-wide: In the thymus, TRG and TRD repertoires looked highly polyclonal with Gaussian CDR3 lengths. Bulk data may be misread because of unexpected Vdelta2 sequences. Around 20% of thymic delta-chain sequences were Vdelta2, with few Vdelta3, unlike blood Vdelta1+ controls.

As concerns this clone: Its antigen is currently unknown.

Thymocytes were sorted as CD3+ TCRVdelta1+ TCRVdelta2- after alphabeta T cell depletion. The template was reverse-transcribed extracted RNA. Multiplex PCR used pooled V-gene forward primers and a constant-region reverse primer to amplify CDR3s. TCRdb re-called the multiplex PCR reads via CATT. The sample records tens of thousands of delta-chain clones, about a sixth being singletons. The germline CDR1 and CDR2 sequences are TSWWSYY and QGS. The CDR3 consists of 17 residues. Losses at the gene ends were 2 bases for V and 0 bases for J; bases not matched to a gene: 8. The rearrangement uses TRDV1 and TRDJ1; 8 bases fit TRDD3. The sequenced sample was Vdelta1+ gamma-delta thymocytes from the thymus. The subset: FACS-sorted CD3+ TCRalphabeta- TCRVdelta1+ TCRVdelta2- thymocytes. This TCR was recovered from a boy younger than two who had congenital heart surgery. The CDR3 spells CALGEVSGIPYTDKLIF. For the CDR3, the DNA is TGTGCTCTTGGGGAAGTGTCGGGGATACCGTACACCGATAAACTCATCTTT.